The 30 T cell receptor beta chains below were found in one sample sequenced in a study of blood T cell repertoires in COVID-19. Data came from immunoSEQ multiplex PCR; TCRdb stores just in-frame clones and leaves some out. The repertoire includes just under 350,000 clones, around 88% of them detected once, and around 3% sits in the top ten. The specimen sequenced was peripheral blood. Source of these receptors: a man aged 25-45 years with active or convalescent COVID-19.

As DNA, the CDR3 is TGTGCCAGTAGTATCGGACACTCGAACACCGGGGAGCTGTTTTTT. It yields the protein CASSIGHSNTGELFF. The chain uses TRBV19 and TRBJ2-2, with D possibly TRBD1 on 5 matching bases. Germline V gives CDR1 LNHDA, CDR2 SQIVND (reference sequence). V was pared by 3 bases and J by 0 bases, with 8 bases between. CDR3 length equals 15 residues.

V gene TRBV7-7 combines with J gene TRBJ2-5; 8 nucleotides agree with TRBD2. In germline, CDR1 is SSHAT, CDR2 FNYEAQ (reference sequence). J was trimmed by 5 bases and V by 1 base; bases with no gene match: 6. CDR3 length: 15 amino acids. The CDR3 reads CASSLGAGVGETQYF. CDR3 in DNA: TGTGCCAGCAGCTTAGGAGCGGGGGTGGGGGAGACCCAGTACTTC. The full variable domain, its missing parts supplied by reference TRBV7-7 and TRBJ2-5, is GAGVSQSPRYKVTKRGQDVTLRCDPISSHATLYWYQQALGQGPEFLTYFNYEAQPDKSGLPSDRFSAERPEGSISTLTIQRTEQRDSAMYRCASSLGAGVGETQYFGPGTRLLVL.

The chain couples TRBV15 to TRBJ2-7; a possible D gene is TRBD1 (6 bases). Trimming took off 0 bases at V and 3 bases at J, with 9 bases between the two ends. This CDR3 comprises 14 residues. In germline, CDR1 is LNHNV, CDR2 YYDKDF (reference sequence). The CDR3 nucleotides read TGTGCCACCAGCAGAGACGAGGGACACTACGAGCAGTACTTC. Protein product: CATSRDEGHYEQYF.

This chain joins TRBV27 and TRBJ2-7; 12 nucleotides match TRBD1. Trimming cost V 2 bases and J 6 bases; bases outside gene matches: 5. CDR1 is MNHEY, CDR2 SMNVEV, per germline (reference sequence). This CDR3 region has 15 residues. In DNA form, the CDR3 reads TGTGCCAGCAGTTTAATGGGACAGGGGGCTTCCGAGCAGTACTTC. Translating gives CASSLMGQGASEQYF.

This chain joins TRBV28 and TRBJ1-2; possible D gene TRBD1, 5 bases. Trimming removed 3 bases from V and 3 bases from J, with 11 bases in between. This CDR3 comprises 14 residues. Germline-derived CDR1 and CDR2 are MDHEN and SYDVKM. The CDR3: CASSLEGGDYGYTF. For the CDR3, the DNA is TGTGCCAGCAGTTTGGAGGGAGGGGACTATGGCTACACCTTC.

J is TRBJ2-3 and V is TRBV9; 12 positions agree with TRBD2. The germline CDR1 and CDR2 sequences are SGDLS and YYNGEE. The CDR3 runs 16 residues. V shed 3 bases, J shed 2 bases, and the junction held 4 bases outside the gene matches. The CDR3 DNA is TGTGCCAGCAGCGCCCGGACTAGCGGGGTCACAGATACGCAGTATTTT. Its translation: CASSARTSGVTDTQYF. The whole variable domain, remainder taken from reference TRBV9 and TRBJ2-3, is DSGVTQTPKHLITATGQRVTLRCSPRSGDLSVYWYQQSLDQGLQFLIQYYNGEERAKGNILERFSAQQFPDLHSELNLSSLELGDSALYFCASSARTSGVTDTQYFGPGTRLTVL.

This chain uses TRBV5-4 with TRBJ2-1; TRBD1 aligns across 9 bases. Germline trimming cut 3 bases from V and 7 bases from J; bases unmatched to any gene: 11. Germline V CDR1 and CDR2: SGHNT, YYREEE (reference sequence). CDR3 length: 16 residues. In DNA, the CDR3 is TGTGCCAGCAGCTCAGCCGGGACAGGGATAAGGAATGAGCAGTTCTTC. It specifies CASSSAGTGIRNEQFF.

This clone was detected a few times. The chain employs TRBV19 and TRBJ2-7; 15 bases fit TRBD2. V was pared by 6 bases and J by 1 base, with 1 base of the junction left unmatched. CDR1 and CDR2 from the germline V gene are LNHDA and SQIVND (reference sequence). The CDR3 runs 15 residues. The CDR3 DNA follows: TGTGCCAGTAGCGGACTAGCGGGGGGGTCCTACGAGCAGTACTTC. As protein: CASSGLAGGSYEQYF.

V is TRBV6-5 and J is TRBJ2-1; the match to TRBD2 covers 10 bases. Germline V gives CDR1 MNHEY, CDR2 SVGAGI. Trimming took 6 bases from V and 8 from J; bases not matched to a gene: 7. The CDR3 runs 14 residues. The CDR3 nucleotides read TGTGCCAGCAGGCAAGCGGGGGGGAGGGATGAGCAGTTCTTC. It yields the protein CASRQAGGRDEQFF.

This clone came up a few times. This rearrangement joins TRBV19 to TRBJ1-2; D possibly corresponds to TRBD1 (5 bases). Between the trimmed V and J ends, which lost 2 bases and 6 bases, there was a span of 16 bases. CDR1 is LNHDA and CDR2 is SQIVND in the germline V gene (reference sequence). CDR3 length: 15 residues. The chain's CDR3 is CASSIPGGRMNGYTF. CDR3 nucleotides: TGTGCCAGTAGTATACCCGGGGGAAGAATGAATGGCTACACCTTC.

The V and J genes are TRBV29-1 and TRBJ1-2; no reliable D call. Germline V lookup: CDR1 SQVTM, CDR2 ANQGSEA. V was shortened by 7 bases and J by 1 base, with 4 bases between the two germline ends. This CDR3 region has 10 residues. The CDR3: CSALNYGYTF. DNA of the CDR3: TGCAGCGCTCTTAACTATGGCTACACCTTC.

Remarks on this clone: At one end, the junction sequence differs from germline, possibly due to a read error. The chain combines TRBV9 with TRBJ1-2; D call uncertain. CDR1 SGDLS and CDR2 YYNGEE come from the germline V gene. The CDR3 length is 12 residues. The CDR3: CASSGPRVEVAF. In DNA, the CDR3 is TGTGCCAGCAGCGGGCCGAGGGTGGAGGTGGCCTTC.

This chain uses TRBV7-6 with TRBJ2-3; the D is unclear. This CDR3 contains 14 residues. Germline loops: CDR1 SGHVS, CDR2 FNYEAQ. Trimming pared 3 bases from V and 2 bases from J, leaving 9 bases between. The chain's CDR3 is CASSLGSLTDTQYF. In DNA form, the CDR3 reads TGTGCCAGCAGCTTGGGCAGTCTCACAGATACGCAGTATTTT.

The J gene is TRBJ2-7, the V gene TRBV3-1 (or the pseudogene TRBV3-2), with 7 nucleotides matching TRBD2. The V gene end was trimmed by 8 bases and the J gene end by 7 bases; junction bases not matched to a gene: 5. This CDR3 is built from 11 residues. Germline CDR1 LGHDT, CDR2 YNNKEL (reference sequence). Here the CDR3 reads CASGVSGEQYF. The CDR3 DNA is TGTGCCAGCGGGGTTAGCGGGGAGCAGTACTTC.

V is TRBV24-1 and J is TRBJ1-1; 8 nucleotides line up with TRBD1. The CDR3 sequence is 15 residues long. Germline CDR1 KGHDR, CDR2 SFDVKD. V shed 4 bases, J shed 3 bases, and the junction held 6 bases outside the gene matches. CDR3 in amino acids: CATSDPGQGDTEAFF. The DNA of the CDR3 is TGTGCCACCAGTGACCCCGGACAGGGTGACACTGAAGCTTTCTTT.

V is TRBV11-3 and J is TRBJ2-2, with D perhaps matching TRBD2 (5 bases). The CDR3 has 15 amino acids. V was shortened by 2 bases and J by 5 bases, with 12 bases between the two germline ends. The germline CDR1 and CDR2 sequences are SGHNT and YENEEA. The CDR3 DNA is TGTGCCAGCAGCTTAAGTAGCGAACGAACCGGGGAGCTGTTTTTT. This gives the protein CASSLSSERTGELFF.

V usage is TRBV6-5 and J usage is TRBJ1-3, with D perhaps matching TRBD1 (5 bases). CDR1 is MNHEY and CDR2 is SVGAGI in the germline V gene. The V gene lost 2 bases and the J gene lost 0 bases, with 11 bases spanning the gap. This CDR3 has 16 residues. CDR3 sequence reads: CASSYDGAYSGNTIYF. For the CDR3, the DNA is TGTGCCAGCAGTTACGATGGGGCGTACTCTGGAAACACCATATATTTT.

This clone occurred a few times. The V gene is TRBV18, the J gene TRBJ2-2, with TRBD1 matching over 8 bases. Germline CDR1 is KGHSH and CDR2 is LQKENI. V shed 2 bases, J shed 3 bases, and the junction held 11 bases outside the gene matches. The CDR3 is 18 amino acids. CDR3 sequence: CASSPTHFRGPDTGELFF. CDR3 in DNA: TGTGCCAGCTCACCAACCCACTTCAGGGGGCCCGACACCGGGGAGCTGTTTTTT.

The chain employs TRBV12-3 or TRBV12-4 and TRBJ2-1, with D hard to call. The CDR3 length is 13 residues. Trimming pared 3 bases from V and 4 bases from J, leaving 7 bases between. The CDR3 nucleotides are TGTGCCAGCAGTTTCACAGAATACAATGAGCAGTTCTTC. This sequence encodes CASSFTEYNEQFF.

The chain uses TRBV18 and TRBJ1-5, with unresolved D. The CDR3 spans 13 residues. CDR1 is KGHSH and CDR2 is LQKENI in the germline V gene. Trimming took 3 bases from V and 4 from J, leaving 7 bases between them. CDR3 DNA: TGTGCCAGCTCACCCCAGGCTAATCAGCCCCAGCATTTT. It codes for CASSPQANQPQHF.

The chain recombines TRBV7-2 with TRBJ2-7; 8 nucleotides line up with TRBD2. The CDR3 spans 14 residues. J was trimmed by 3 bases and V by 1 base; bases with no gene match: 2. From germline, CDR1 is SGHTA and CDR2 FQGNSA. The CDR3 DNA follows: TGTGCCAGCAGCTTAGAGCGGGAGTACTACGAGCAGTACTTC. Protein: CASSLEREYYEQYF.

This chain links TRBV2 with TRBJ1-2, with no clear D. This CDR3 has 13 amino acids. V dropped 6 bases and J dropped 4 bases, with 12 bases sitting between them. The germline gives CDR1 SNHLY, CDR2 FYNNEI. CDR3 amino acids: CASRLTESYGYTF. The CDR3 bases are TGTGCCAGCAGACTAACGGAATCCTATGGCTACACCTTC.

In this sample, this clone turned up a few times. The J gene is TRBJ2-7, the V gene TRBV6-5; 11 nucleotides align to TRBD1. The trim removed 0 bases at V and 6 bases at J, leaving 4 bases unmatched. The CDR3 runs 15 residues. Germline-derived CDR1 and CDR2 are MNHEY and SVGAGI. CDR3 sequence (DNA): TGTGCCAGCAGTTACTCGGACAGGGGGCAGCGCGAGCAGTACTTC. It yields the protein CASSYSDRGQREQYF.

This clone was seen only a few times. The J gene is TRBJ2-1, the V gene TRBV27; D remains ambiguous. The CDR3 is made up of 15 amino acids. CDR1 is MNHEY and CDR2 is SMNVEV in the germline V gene (reference sequence). The V and J ends lost 6 bases and 4 bases respectively, with 16 bases between them. CDR3 amino acids: CASRSGADTYNEQFF. The CDR3 region has the DNA TGTGCCAGCAGGTCCGGTGCAGACACGTACAATGAGCAGTTCTTC.

The chain links TRBV7-2 to TRBJ2-3; TRBD1 matches at 7 bases. Losses at the gene ends were 5 bases for V and 4 bases for J; bases not matched to a gene: 9. Looked up from germline, CDR1 is SGHTA and CDR2 is FQGNSA. CDR3 length: 15 residues. Here the CDR3 reads CASSPDRVQADTQYF. The CDR3 DNA follows: TGTGCCAGCAGCCCCGACAGGGTGCAGGCAGATACGCAGTATTTT.

V is TRBV11-2 and J is TRBJ2-5, with 9 bases matching TRBD1. V shed 1 base, J shed 4 bases, and the junction held 1 base outside the gene matches. Per germline, CDR1 SGHAT and CDR2 FQNNGV. The CDR3 covers 14 residues. The CDR3 nucleotides are TGTGCCAGCAGCTTAGGGGACAGGGTAGAGACCCAGTACTTC. Translated: CASSLGDRVETQYF. Looking up the rest from reference TRBV11-2 and TRBJ2-5 gives the full variable domain: EAGVAQSPRYKIIEKRQSVAFWCNPISGHATLYWYQQILGQGPKLLIQFQNNGVVDDSQLPKDRFSAERLKGVDSTLKIQPAKLEDSAVYLCASSLGDRVETQYFGPGTRLLVL.

As regards this clone: The germline gene is not matched at one end of the junction; a read error may be the cause. The rearrangement links TRBV2 to TRBJ2-5, with D possibly being TRBD2 (6 bases). The CDR3 spans 12 residues. In germline, CDR1 is SNHLY, CDR2 FYNNEI. CDR3 sequence reads: CASTERGETQYF. Here the CDR3 DNA reads TGTGCCAGCACTGAACGGGGGGAGACCCAGTACTTC.

The V call is TRBV28, the J call TRBJ2-1, with 8 bases aligning to TRBD1. The CDR3 runs to 13 residues. V was pared by 8 bases and J by 8 bases, with 8 bases of the junction left unmatched. Germline values: CDR1 MDHEN, CDR2 SYDVKM. CDR3 loop: CASPTGASDEQFF. The CDR3 DNA follows: TGTGCCAGCCCGACAGGGGCCTCGGATGAGCAGTTCTTC.

CDR3 nucleotide sequence: TGTGCCAGCAGCACTCGGGGAGACGGAGAAGCTTTCTTT. Residues: CASSTRGDGEAFF. The rearrangement joins TRBV14 to TRBJ1-1; D is undetermined. The V end lost 5 bases, the J end lost 8 bases, and 15 bases lay between the germline ends. Looked up from germline, CDR1 is SGHDN and CDR2 is FVKESK. This CDR3 has 13 residues.

The rearrangement uses TRBV4-1 and TRBJ1-1; the D is unclear. Between the trimmed V and J ends, which lost 0 bases and 2 bases, there was a span of 10 bases. The CDR3 contains 15 residues. The germline V gene has CDR1 MGHRA and CDR2 YSYEKL. Here the CDR3 reads CASSQDSGGNTEAFF. As DNA, the CDR3 is TGCGCCAGCAGCCAAGATAGTGGCGGCAACACTGAAGCTTTCTTT.